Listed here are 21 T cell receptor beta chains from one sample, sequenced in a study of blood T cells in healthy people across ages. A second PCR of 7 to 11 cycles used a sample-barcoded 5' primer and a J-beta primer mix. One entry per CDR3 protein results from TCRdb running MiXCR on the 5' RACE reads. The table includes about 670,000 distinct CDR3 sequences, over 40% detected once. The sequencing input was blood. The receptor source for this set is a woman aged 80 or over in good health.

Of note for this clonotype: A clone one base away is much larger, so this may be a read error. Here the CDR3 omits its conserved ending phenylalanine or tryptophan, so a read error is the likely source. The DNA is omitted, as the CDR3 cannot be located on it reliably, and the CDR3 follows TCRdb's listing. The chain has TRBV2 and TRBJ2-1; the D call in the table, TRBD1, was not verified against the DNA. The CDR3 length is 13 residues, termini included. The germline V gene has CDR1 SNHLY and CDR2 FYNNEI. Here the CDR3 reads CASSGSGTGPLFL.

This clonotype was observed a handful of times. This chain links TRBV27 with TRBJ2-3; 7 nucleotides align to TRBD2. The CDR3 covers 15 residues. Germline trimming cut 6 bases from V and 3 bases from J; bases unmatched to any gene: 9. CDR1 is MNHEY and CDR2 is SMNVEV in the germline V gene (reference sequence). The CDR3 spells CASRILAVLTDTQYF. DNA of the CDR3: TGTGCCAGCAGGATTCTAGCGGTACTAACAGATACGCAGTATTTT.

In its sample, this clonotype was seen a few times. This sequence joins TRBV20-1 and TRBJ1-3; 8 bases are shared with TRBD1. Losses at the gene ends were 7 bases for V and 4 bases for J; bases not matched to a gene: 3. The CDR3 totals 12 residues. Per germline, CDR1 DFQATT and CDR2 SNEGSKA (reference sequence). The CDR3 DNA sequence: TGCAGTGGGACAGGGATAGGAAACACCATATATTTT. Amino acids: CSGTGIGNTIYF.

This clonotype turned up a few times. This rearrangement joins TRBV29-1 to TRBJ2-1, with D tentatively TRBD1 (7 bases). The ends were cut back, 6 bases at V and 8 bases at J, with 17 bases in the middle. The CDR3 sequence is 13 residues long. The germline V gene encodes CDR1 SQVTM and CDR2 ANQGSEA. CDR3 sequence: CSVLRGDNYEQFF. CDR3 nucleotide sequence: TGCAGCGTGCTCAGGGGGGACAACTATGAGCAGTTCTTC.

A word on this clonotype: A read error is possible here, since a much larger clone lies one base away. The DNA of the CDR3 is TGTGCCACCAGAGCGGGATCCCAAGAGACCCAGTACTTC. Protein: CATRAGSQETQYF. The chain recombines TRBV24-1 with TRBJ2-5; TRBD2 agrees at 7 bases. There are 13 residues in the CDR3. Per the germline V gene, CDR1 is KGHDR and CDR2 is SFDVKD. V trimming: 7 bases; J trimming: 1 base; junction bases outside the gene matches: 2.

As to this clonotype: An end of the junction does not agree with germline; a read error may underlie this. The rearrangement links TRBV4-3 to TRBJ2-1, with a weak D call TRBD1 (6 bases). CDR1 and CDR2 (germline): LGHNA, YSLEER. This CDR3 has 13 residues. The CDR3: CASGQGDNHEQFF. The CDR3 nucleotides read TGCGCCAGCGGCCAAGGGGACAACCATGAGCAGTTCTTC.

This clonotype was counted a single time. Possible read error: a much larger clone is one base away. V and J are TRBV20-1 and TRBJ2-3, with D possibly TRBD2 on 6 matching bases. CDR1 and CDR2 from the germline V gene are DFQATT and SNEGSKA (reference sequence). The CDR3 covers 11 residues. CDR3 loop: CGAIRESSQYF. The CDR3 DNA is TGCGGTGCTATCCGGGAGTCATCGCAGTATTTT.

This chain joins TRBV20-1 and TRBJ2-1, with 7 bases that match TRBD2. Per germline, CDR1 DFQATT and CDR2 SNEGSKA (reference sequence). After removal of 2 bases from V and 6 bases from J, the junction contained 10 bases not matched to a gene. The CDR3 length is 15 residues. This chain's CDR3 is CSARTSEKPPNEQFF. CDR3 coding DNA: TGCAGTGCTAGAACTAGCGAGAAACCCCCCAATGAGCAGTTCTTC.

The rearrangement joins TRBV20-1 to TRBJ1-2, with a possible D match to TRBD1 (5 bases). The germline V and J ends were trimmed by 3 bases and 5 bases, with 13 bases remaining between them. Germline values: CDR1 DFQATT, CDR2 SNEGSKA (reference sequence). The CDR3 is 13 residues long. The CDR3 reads CSASVGGAYGYTF. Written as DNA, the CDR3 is TGCAGTGCTAGTGTGGGAGGGGCGTATGGCTACACCTTC.

The DNA for the CDR3 is TGTGCCAGCAGTTTAGGACGGGGTATCGCTAACTATGGCTACACCTTC. Protein sequence: CASSLGRGIANYGYTF. The gene calls are TRBV12-3 or TRBV12-4 and TRBJ1-2; no clear D gene. Trimming cost V 1 base and J 0 bases, with 12 bases left between them. CDR3 size: 16 residues.

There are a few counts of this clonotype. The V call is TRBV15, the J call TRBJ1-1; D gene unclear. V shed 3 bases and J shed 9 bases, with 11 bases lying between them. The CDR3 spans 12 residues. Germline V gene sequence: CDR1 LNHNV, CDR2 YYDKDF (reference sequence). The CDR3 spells CATSRPYGKAFF. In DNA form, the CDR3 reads TGTGCCACCAGCAGGCCATACGGGAAAGCTTTCTTT.

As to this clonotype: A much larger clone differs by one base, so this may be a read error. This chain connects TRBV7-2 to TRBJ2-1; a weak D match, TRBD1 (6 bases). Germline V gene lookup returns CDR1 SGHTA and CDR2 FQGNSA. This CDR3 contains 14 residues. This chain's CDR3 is CASGFGMLGGEQFF. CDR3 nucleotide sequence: TGTGCCAGCGGCTTTGGAATGCTAGGGGGTGAGCAGTTCTTC.

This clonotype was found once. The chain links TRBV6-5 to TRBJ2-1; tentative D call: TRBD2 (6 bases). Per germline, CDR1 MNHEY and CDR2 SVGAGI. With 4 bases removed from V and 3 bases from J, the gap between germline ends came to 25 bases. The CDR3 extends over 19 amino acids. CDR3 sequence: CASSSVGVAEARSYNEQFF. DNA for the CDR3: TGTGCCAGCAGTTCCGTGGGGGTAGCGGAGGCCCGCAGCTACAATGAGCAGTTCTTC.

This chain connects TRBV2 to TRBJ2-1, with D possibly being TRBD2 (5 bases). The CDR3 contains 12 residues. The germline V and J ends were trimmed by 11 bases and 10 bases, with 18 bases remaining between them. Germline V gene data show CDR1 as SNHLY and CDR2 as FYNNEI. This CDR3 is CAGSPVVYEQFF. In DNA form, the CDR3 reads TGTGCCGGGAGTCCCGTAGTCTACGAGCAGTTCTTC.

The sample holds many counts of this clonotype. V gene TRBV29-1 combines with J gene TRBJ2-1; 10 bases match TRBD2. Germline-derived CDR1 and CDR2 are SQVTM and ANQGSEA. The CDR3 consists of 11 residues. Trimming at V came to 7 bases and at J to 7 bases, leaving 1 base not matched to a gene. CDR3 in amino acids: CSASGGNEQFF. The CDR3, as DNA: TGCAGCGCTAGCGGGGGTAATGAGCAGTTCTTC.

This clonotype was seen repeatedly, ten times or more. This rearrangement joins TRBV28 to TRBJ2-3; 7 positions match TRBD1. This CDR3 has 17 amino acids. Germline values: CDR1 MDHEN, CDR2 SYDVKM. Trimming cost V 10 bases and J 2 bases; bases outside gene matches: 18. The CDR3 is CATWELSGDSSTDTQYF. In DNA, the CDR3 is TGTGCCACGTGGGAATTGTCCGGGGACAGTTCCACAGATACGCAGTATTTT.

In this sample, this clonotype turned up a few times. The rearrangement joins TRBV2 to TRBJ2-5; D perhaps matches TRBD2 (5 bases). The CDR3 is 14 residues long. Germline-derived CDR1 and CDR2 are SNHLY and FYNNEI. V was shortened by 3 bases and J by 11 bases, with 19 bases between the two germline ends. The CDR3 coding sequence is TGTGCCAGCAGTGATGAGGGTGGGTACAATGAGCAGTACTTC. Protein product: CASSDEGGYNEQYF.

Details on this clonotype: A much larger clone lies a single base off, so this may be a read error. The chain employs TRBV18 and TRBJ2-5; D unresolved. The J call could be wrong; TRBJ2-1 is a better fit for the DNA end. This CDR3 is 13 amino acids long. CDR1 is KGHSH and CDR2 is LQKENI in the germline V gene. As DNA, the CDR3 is TGTGCCAGCTCACGGTCTATCCAAGAGACCCAGTTCTTC. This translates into CASSRSIQETQFF.

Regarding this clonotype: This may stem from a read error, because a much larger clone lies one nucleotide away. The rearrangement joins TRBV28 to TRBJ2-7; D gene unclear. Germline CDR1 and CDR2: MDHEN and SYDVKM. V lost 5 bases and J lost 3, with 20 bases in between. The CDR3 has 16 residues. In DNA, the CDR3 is TGTGCCAGCAGTCGTCACCGGAGCGTTATGGGCTACGAGCAGTACTTC. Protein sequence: CASSRHRSVMGYEQYF.

The CDR3 spells CSASWPSSYEQYF. In nucleotides, the CDR3 is TGCAGTGCTAGTTGGCCGAGCTCCTACGAGCAGTACTTC. V usage is TRBV20-1 and J usage is TRBJ2-7; D gene uncertain. This CDR3 has 13 residues. Between the trimmed V and J ends, which lost 3 bases and 0 bases, there was a span of 9 bases. Germline V gene data show CDR1 as DFQATT and CDR2 as SNEGSKA (reference sequence).

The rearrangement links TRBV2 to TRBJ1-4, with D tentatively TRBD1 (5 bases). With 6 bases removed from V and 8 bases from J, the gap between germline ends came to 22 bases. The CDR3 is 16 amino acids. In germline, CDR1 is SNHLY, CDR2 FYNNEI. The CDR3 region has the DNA TGTGCCAGCAGCCCTTCACGGACGGGACGAAACGAAAAACTGTTTTTT. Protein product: CASSPSRTGRNEKLFF.